This entry describes one TCR beta chain. Its target is unknown. Clones were read by immunoSEQ multiplex PCR, and TCRdb kept only the in-frame ones, dropping some. Of approximately 150,000 clones listed, roughly 89% are singletons. These data belong to a study of T cell responses to AZD1222 COVID-19 vaccine. Background on the study: Second-dose intervals of approximately 4 or approximately 12 weeks were pooled.

Losses at the gene ends were 5 bases for V and 7 bases for J; bases not matched to a gene: 3. Looked up from germline, CDR1 is MNHEY and CDR2 is SMNVEV (reference sequence). This CDR3 has 14 residues. Study-level findings and limits: Repertoires were collected only later (after the peak T cell response had occurred). Clonal diversity was possibly underestimated, and white British individuals and females predominated among donors. Targeting of unmutated variant regions was reportedly seen in nearly half of spike-specific TCRs.

Sequenced material: peripheral blood, taken on day 0 of AZD1222 vaccination. The rearrangement joins TRBV27 to TRBJ1-4; 11 bases fit TRBD1. The origin of this receptor is an adult in good health. DNA of the CDR3: TGTGCCAGCAGTGGACAGGGGGCGGGTGAAAAACTGTTTTTT. Protein: CASSGQGAGEKLFF.